Following are 11 T cell receptor beta chains from one sample sequenced in a study of cytomegalovirus exposure and HLA in healthy donors. The study ran its PCR with 60 Vbeta and 13 Jbeta primers. Profiling relied on immunoSEQ multiplex PCR, and the TCRdb table lists in-frame clones only, not all of them. The sample data list more than 100,000 clones. The sequenced material came from PBMCs. All receptors come from a man between 40 and 49 years old in good health and CMV-seronegative.

The chain is built from TRBV7-2 and TRBJ2-3; D is uncertain. Trimming stripped 0 bases from V and 4 bases from J, with 8 bases between. In germline, CDR1 is SGHTA, CDR2 FQGNSA. The CDR3 spans 14 residues. This CDR3 reads CASSLASNSDTQYF. CDR3 nucleotides: TGTGCCAGCAGCTTAGCTAGCAACTCAGATACGCAGTATTTT.

The genes are TRBV12-5 and TRBJ1-2; D gene unclear. CDR3 length equals 14 residues. CDR1 LGHNT and CDR2 FRNRAP come from the germline V gene. V gave up 4 bases and J gave up 1 base, with 10 bases separating them. CDR3 coding DNA: TGTGCTAGTGGTTCCACCCCCGGTAACTATGGCTACACCTTC. Translating gives CASGSTPGNYGYTF. Full variable domain (remainder filled in from reference TRBV12-5 and TRBJ1-2): DARVTQTPRHKVTEMGQEVTMRCQPILGHNTVFWYRQTMMQGLELLAYFRNRAPLDDSGMPKDRFSAEMPDATLATLKIQPSEPRDSAVYFCASGSTPGNYGYTFGSGTRLTVV.

This sequence joins TRBV11-2 and TRBJ2-1, with D perhaps TRBD2 (6 bases). CDR1 is SGHAT, CDR2 FQNNGV, per germline. The CDR3 spans 16 residues. Trimming removed 2 bases at V and 4 bases at J, with 15 bases between. CDR3 protein: CASSLSLSGPYNEQFF. The DNA for the CDR3 is TGTGCCAGCAGCTTAAGTCTTAGCGGCCCTTACAATGAGCAGTTCTTC.

The chain employs TRBV10-3 and TRBJ2-3; 11 bases are shared with TRBD1. Germline values: CDR1 ENHRY, CDR2 SYGVKD. The J segment lost 4 bases and the V segment lost 10 bases, leaving 4 bases of the junction unmatched. This CDR3 is 13 amino acids long. DNA of the CDR3: TGTGCCAGCCAGGGACAGGGGGCAGATACGCAGTATTTT. This gives the protein CASQGQGADTQYF.

The chain recombines TRBV10-1 with TRBJ2-3; D gene uncertain. Germline-derived CDR1 and CDR2 are WNHNN and SYGVQD (reference sequence). This CDR3 comprises 16 residues. V was shortened by 3 bases and J by 4 bases, with 17 bases between the two germline ends. DNA of the CDR3: TGCGCCAGCAGTGAAGGCCACAGCTTTGGGCCAGATACGCAGTATTTT. This translates into CASSEGHSFGPDTQYF.

V is TRBV5-1 and J is TRBJ2-7, with D possibly TRBD1 on 6 matching bases. Trimming took off 4 bases at V and 1 base at J, with 15 bases between the two ends. CDR1 is SGHRS and CDR2 is YFSETQ in the germline V gene. This CDR3 is 15 amino acids long. CDR3 loop: CASSHQGQISYEQYF. CDR3 nucleotides: TGCGCCAGCAGCCATCAGGGGCAAATTTCCTACGAGCAGTACTTC.

J is TRBJ2-3 and V is TRBV19; perhaps TRBD1 as D (6 bases). Trimming took off 1 base at V and 0 bases at J, with 11 bases between the two ends. The CDR3 consists of 16 residues. Germline CDR1 is LNHDA and CDR2 is SQIVND (reference sequence). The CDR3 DNA sequence: TGTGCCAGTAGTATAGGTACAGGGCGGAGCACAGATACGCAGTATTTT. It specifies CASSIGTGRSTDTQYF. The whole variable domain, filled in from reference TRBV19 and TRBJ2-3, reads DGGITQSPKYLFRKEGQNVTLSCEQNLNHDAMYWYRQDPGQGLRLIYYSQIVNDFQKGDIAEGYSVSREKKESFPLTVTSAQKNPTAFYLCASSIGTGRSTDTQYFGPGTRLTVL.

The J gene is TRBJ2-1, the V gene TRBV11-3; 9 nucleotides line up with TRBD2. J lost 5 bases, V lost 5 bases, and 10 bases had no gene match. Germline CDR1 and CDR2: SGHNT and YENEEA. The CDR3 covers 16 residues. Here the CDR3 DNA reads TGTGCCAGCAGCCTCCAGGGGGTAGCGGGAGACAATGAGCAGTTCTTC. Amino acids: CASSLQGVAGDNEQFF.

The chain employs TRBV5-1 and TRBJ1-2, with 8 bases matching TRBD1. V gave up 5 bases and J gave up 3 bases; unmatched junction bases: 3. The CDR3 covers 13 residues. Germline lookup yields CDR1 SGHRS and CDR2 YFSETQ. CDR3 residues: CASSLDRDYGYTF. The CDR3, as DNA: TGCGCCAGCAGTCTGGACAGGGACTATGGCTACACCTTC.

The chain is built from TRBV13 and TRBJ2-4; TRBD1 matches at 12 bases. The CDR3 totals 20 residues. Germline CDR1 reads PRHDT; CDR2 reads FYEKMQ (reference sequence). The ends lost 5 bases at V and 0 bases at J; junction bases unmatched: 14. The CDR3, as DNA: TGTGCCAGCAGCCAATCCTACGGGACAGGGGGCGAAGAAGCCAAAAACATTCAGTACTTC. Translation: CASSQSYGTGGEEAKNIQYF.

The V gene is TRBV7-6, the J gene TRBJ1-4, with D unclear. V was cut by 2 bases and J by 1 base, with 5 bases left in between. From germline, CDR1 is SGHVS and CDR2 FNYEAQ. The CDR3 is 14 amino acids. This chain's CDR3 is CASSLFRTNEKLFF. Here the CDR3 DNA reads TGTGCCAGCAGCTTATTCAGAACTAATGAAAAACTGTTTTTT.